This TCR beta chain was recorded in a study of cytomegalovirus exposure and HLA in healthy donors. Study-wide points: In the analysis, some V segments, TRBV6-2 and TRBV6-3 included, were excluded as indistinguishable. Specific recognition of CMV antigens was confirmed in vitro for a few chains (all CMV-associated).

CDR1 SGHNT and CDR2 YYREEE come from the germline V gene (reference sequence). The CDR3 totals 14 residues. V lost 3 bases to trimming and J lost 2 bases, with 12 bases between them. With 60 Vbeta and 13 Jbeta primers, the PCR was carried out. Sequencing used immunoSEQ multiplex PCR; TCRdb keeps in-frame clones, though not all of them. The profile shows more than 140,000 clones, about three quarters of them singletons. For this clone: The antigen is unknown.

Sequencing was carried out using PBMCs. This chain uses TRBV5-4 with TRBJ2-7, with D perhaps matching TRBD2 (5 bases). The sequence was collected from a male donor in good health and CMV-seronegative. The CDR3 is CASSSPRETYEQYF. In DNA, the CDR3 is TGTGCCAGCAGCTCCCCCCGGGAAACCTACGAGCAGTACTTC.